This is a list of T cell receptor beta chains from one sample in a study of blood T cells in healthy people across ages. TCRdb re-derived calls from the 5' RACE reads in MiXCR, one entry per CDR3 protein. Of about 830,000 distinct CDR3 sequences listed, around two thirds are singletons. The sequencing input was blood. The receptors stem from a man in his thirties or forties in good health. CDR3s include the opening cysteine and the closing phenylalanine or tryptophan.

v_gene | CDR3aa
TRBV6-2/TRBV6-3 | CASSYSLGQLWEQYF
TRBV29-1 | CSAWTGPYEQYF
TRBV9 | CASSLGPTGELFF
TRBV2 | CASSEGGFF
TRBV3-1 | CASSQTGTTNEKLFF
TRBV7-8 | CASSQTRGPNYGYTF
TRBV6-2/TRBV6-3 | CASSYLQGVNEQFF
TRBV10-3 | CAISEPHRETSYEQYF
TRBV5-1 | CASSLRGQGRETQYF
TRBV7-9 | CASFIASGKTDTQYF
TRBV4-2 | CASSQDGSGGGADTQYF
TRBV11-2 | CASSTRTRDYLQSSTQYF
TRBV20-1 | CSARRGSGTWGYTF
TRBV2 | CARSGGANTGELFF
TRBV29-1 | CSVVQEMSTETQYF
TRBV3-1 | CASSQENRGQEKLFF
TRBV27 | CASRGPGAGGYTF
TRBV12-3/TRBV12-4 | CASSSGQGTNTEAFF
TRBV4-2 | CASSQASDRAETQYF
TRBV20-1 | CSASGAREQFF
TRBV25-1 | CASSEYRVGARDPSGTGELFF
TRBV5-1 | CASSWNLYRGTDTQYF
TRBV2 | CASGDGYTF
TRBV9 | CASNPLNTEAFF
TRBV7-9 | CASSQVTYGYTF
TRBV5-1 | CASSLVPNEQYF
TRBV7-2 | CASSSDRESNQPQHF
TRBV10-3 | CAIKGTVNYGYTF
TRBV20-1 | CSVRDKNYGYTF
TRBV12-3/TRBV12-4 | CASSGDRGRKLFF
TRBV6-5 | CASSHRYEQYF
TRBV12-3/TRBV12-4 | CASSLQLQGNEQYF
TRBV24-1 | CATSDLQQNTGELFF
TRBV7-9 | CASSRKGRSYGYTF
TRBV12-3/TRBV12-4 | CASSFLMGQETQYF
TRBV20-1 | CSAPSGTQYF
TRBV13 | CASSHQTGAYNEQFF
TRBV4-3 | CASSRVGSYNEQFF